These 26 T cell receptor beta chains share one sample of origin, sequenced in a study of blood T cell repertoires in COVID-19. Profiling relied on immunoSEQ multiplex PCR, and the TCRdb table lists in-frame clones only, not all of them. Seen here are around 83,000 clones, approximately 86% observed once, and the top ten hold approximately 8%. Input material: peripheral blood. The receptor set was obtained from a man of 80 years or more with active or convalescent COVID-19.

This clone was counted between two and nine times. J is TRBJ2-3 and V is TRBV2, with 8 bases matching TRBD2. V lost 6 bases and J lost 5; bases outside the gene matches: 10. This CDR3 has 15 residues. Germline CDR1 SNHLY, CDR2 FYNNEI. CDR3 in DNA: TGTGCCAGCAGCGACACGGGGGGGCCTGGAGATACGCAGTATTTT. The encoded protein is CASSDTGGPGDTQYF.

The sample holds one count of this clone. The rearrangement links TRBV6-1 to TRBJ1-6; a weak D match, TRBD1 (6 bases). This CDR3 region has 18 residues. From germline, CDR1 is MNHNS and CDR2 SASEGT. Trimming removed 2 bases from V and 3 bases from J, with 17 bases in between. CDR3 nucleotide sequence: TGTGCCAGCAGTGAAAGGGGGGGCAGAGCCTACTATAATTCACCCCTCCACTTT. Its protein product is CASSERGGRAYYNSPLHF.

The CDR3 is CASSVMGQRSYEQYV. The CDR3 DNA follows: TGTGCCAGCAGCGTCATGGGACAGAGAAGTTACGAGCAGTACGTC. The gene calls are TRBV5-6 and TRBJ2-7, with 7 bases fitting TRBD1. The germline V gene has CDR1 SGHDT and CDR2 YYEEEE. The CDR3 has 15 amino acids. The V and J ends lost 4 bases and 4 bases, in that order; junction bases with no gene match: 11.

The chain couples TRBV4-1 to TRBJ1-2; D not resolved. V dropped 4 bases and J dropped 1 base, with 16 bases sitting between them. The CDR3 has 16 amino acids. In germline, CDR1 is MGHRA, CDR2 YSYEKL. CDR3 protein: CASSPTGFGDNYGYTF. CDR3 coding DNA: TGCGCCAGCAGCCCTACCGGGTTCGGGGATAACTATGGCTACACCTTC.

A few counts support this clone. The chain carries TRBV30 and TRBJ2-3; perhaps TRBD2 as D (5 bases). With 5 bases removed from V and 6 bases from J, the gap between germline ends came to 12 bases. The CDR3 is 12 amino acids. Germline assignment: CDR1 GTSNPN and CDR2 SVGIG (reference sequence). The CDR3 DNA sequence: TGTGCCTGGGGGGAGCGGTCGGATACGCAGTATTTT. Translation gives CAWGERSDTQYF.

The genes are TRBV11-2 and TRBJ2-3; 7 bases agree with TRBD1. The CDR3 sequence is 14 residues long. Trimming took 6 bases from V and 6 from J; bases not matched to a gene: 9. The germline gives CDR1 SGHAT, CDR2 FQNNGV. This CDR3 reads CASSPNNRGDTQYF. The DNA of the CDR3 is TGTGCCAGCAGTCCGAACAACAGGGGTGATACGCAGTATTTT.

This chain joins TRBV6-5 and TRBJ1-2; D may be TRBD1 (6 bases). CDR1 is MNHEY and CDR2 is SVGAGI in the germline V gene. V lost 6 bases, J lost 4 bases, and 12 bases lay in between. The CDR3 is 13 residues long. CDR3 protein: CASSITGSYGYTF. The CDR3 DNA is TGTGCCAGCAGCATAACAGGGAGCTATGGCTACACCTTC.

This chain uses TRBV27 with TRBJ2-2; weak D call: TRBD1 (5 bases). V lost 5 bases and J lost 1, with 11 bases in between. Looked up from germline, CDR1 is MNHEY and CDR2 is SMNVEV (reference sequence). The CDR3 has 15 amino acids. CDR3 DNA sequence: TGTGCCAGCAGTCTGGACACCTGGAACACCGGGGAGCTGTTTTTT. It translates to CASSLDTWNTGELFF.

This chain joins TRBV7-9 and TRBJ1-1; no definite D call. The V gene's germline CDR1 is SEHNR and CDR2 FQNEAQ (reference sequence). This CDR3 region has 13 residues. V was cut by 3 bases and J by 2 bases, with 7 bases left in between. The CDR3 coding sequence is TGTGCCAGCAGCTTTACAGCTAACACTGAAGCTTTCTTT. It specifies CASSFTANTEAFF.

The chain carries TRBV12-5 and TRBJ1-1; TRBD1 agrees at 9 bases. V lost 5 bases, J lost 1 base, and 2 bases stayed unmatched. The CDR3 has 14 amino acids. CDR1 is LGHNT and CDR2 is FRNRAP in the germline V gene. CDR3 in amino acids: CASGRTGANTEAFF. CDR3 nucleotide sequence: TGTGCTAGTGGTAGGACAGGGGCGAACACTGAAGCTTTCTTT.

The chain is built from TRBV3-1 (or the pseudogene TRBV3-2) and TRBJ2-5, with TRBD1 matching over 11 bases. The junction had 4 bases not matched to a gene; V was cut back by 4 bases and J by 9 bases. Germline V gives CDR1 LGHDT, CDR2 YNNKEL (reference sequence). There are 13 residues in the CDR3. The CDR3, as DNA: TGTGCCAGCAGCCGGGACAGGGGGGGTTCCCAGTACTTC. Translated, it gives CASSRDRGGSQYF.

V gene TRBV25-1 combines with J gene TRBJ2-3; 11 positions agree with TRBD2. The CDR3 covers 17 residues. Germline V gene sequence: CDR1 MGHDK, CDR2 SYGVNS. Trimming removed 3 bases from V and 3 bases from J; junction bases left unmatched: 8. As DNA, the CDR3 is TGTGCCAGCAGTGAGGGAGGGACTAGCGGAGCAACAGATACGCAGTATTTT. Translated: CASSEGGTSGATDTQYF.

The J gene is TRBJ1-5, the V gene TRBV2; D ambiguous. The CDR3 covers 13 residues. In germline, CDR1 is SNHLY, CDR2 FYNNEI. With 5 bases removed from V and 7 bases from J, the gap between germline ends came to 12 bases. This CDR3 reads CASSPSMGQPQHF. The CDR3 coding sequence is TGTGCCAGCAGTCCCTCCATGGGCCAGCCCCAGCATTTT.

The V and J genes are TRBV2 and TRBJ2-1; 7 bases line up with TRBD2. After removal of 5 bases from V and 0 bases from J, the junction contained 4 bases not matched to a gene. This CDR3 has 15 residues. Germline values: CDR1 SNHLY, CDR2 FYNNEI. This CDR3 reads CASSLLANSYNEQFF. In DNA form, the CDR3 reads TGTGCCAGCAGTTTACTAGCGAACTCCTACAATGAGCAGTTCTTC. The whole variable domain, remainder taken from reference TRBV2 and TRBJ2-1, is EPEVTQTPSHQVTQMGQEVILRCVPISNHLYFYWYRQILGQKVEFLVSFYNNEISEKSEIFDDQFSVERPDGSNFTLKIRSTKLEDSAMYFCASSLLANSYNEQFFGPGTRLTVL.

V gene TRBV6-5 combines with J gene TRBJ1-5; D call uncertain. CDR3 size: 15 residues. V lost 6 bases and J lost 0, with 12 bases in between. The germline V gene encodes CDR1 MNHEY and CDR2 SVGAGI. The CDR3 sequence: CASRLQWNSNQPQHF. The CDR3 DNA is TGTGCCAGCAGGCTACAGTGGAATAGCAATCAGCCCCAGCATTTT.

V gene TRBV19 combines with J gene TRBJ2-3; 8 bases line up with TRBD1. V lost 3 bases to trimming and J lost 2 bases; unmatched junction nucleotides: 19. The CDR3 extends over 20 amino acids. The germline V gene has CDR1 LNHDA and CDR2 SQIVND (reference sequence). The CDR3 DNA reads as TGTGCCAGTAGTATGGGCAGGGGGCGAGTAGGACTACGGAACACAGATACGCAGTATTTT. Amino acid sequence: CASSMGRGRVGLRNTDTQYF. Drawing the rest from reference TRBV19 and TRBJ2-3, the complete variable domain is DGGITQSPKYLFRKEGQNVTLSCEQNLNHDAMYWYRQDPGQGLRLIYYSQIVNDFQKGDIAEGYSVSREKKESFPLTVTSAQKNPTAFYLCASSMGRGRVGLRNTDTQYFGPGTRLTVL.

The chain links TRBV6-4 to TRBJ2-1; 8 nucleotides match TRBD2. Trimming at V came to 3 bases and at J to 7 bases, leaving 5 bases not matched to a gene. The CDR3 has 14 residues. Germline CDR1 and CDR2: MRHNA and SNTAGT. CDR3 DNA: TGTGCCAGCAGTGAGTACGGGAGGGTAAATGAGCAGTTCTTC. Amino acid sequence: CASSEYGRVNEQFF.

This clone was counted a single time. The J gene is TRBJ1-1, the V gene TRBV7-9, with no clear D. The germline V gene encodes CDR1 SEHNR and CDR2 FQNEAQ (reference sequence). V lost 4 bases and J lost 1, with 7 bases in between. The length of the CDR3 is 13 residues. The CDR3 protein is CASSSGRNTEAFF. The CDR3 bases are TGTGCCAGCAGCTCCGGGAGGAACACTGAAGCTTTCTTT.

The genes are TRBV24-1 and TRBJ1-2; D is undetermined. CDR1 is KGHDR, CDR2 SFDVKD, per germline. The germline V and J ends were trimmed by 3 bases and 2 bases, with 12 bases remaining between them. The CDR3 contains 15 residues. CDR3 sequence reads: CATSDPMSANYGYTF. For the CDR3, the DNA is TGTGCCACCAGTGATCCTATGTCCGCCAACTATGGCTACACCTTC.

The rearrangement links TRBV24-1 to TRBJ2-1; TRBD2 matches at 8 bases. This CDR3 is 14 amino acids long. Germline V lookup: CDR1 KGHDR, CDR2 SFDVKD. The V segment lost 9 bases and the J segment 6 bases; nucleotides outside the gene matches: 9. The DNA of the CDR3 is TGTGCCACCGCGGCGGGGGGTACCCCCAATGAGCAGTTCTTC. This translates into CATAAGGTPNEQFF.

V usage is TRBV19 and J usage is TRBJ1-5; maybe TRBD1 (5 bases). The germline V gene has CDR1 LNHDA and CDR2 SQIVND (reference sequence). The CDR3 runs 15 residues. V lost 7 bases, J lost 1 base, and 14 bases lay in between. The CDR3 DNA follows: TGTGCCAGTATAAGGTATGGGGGGAGCAATCAGCCCCAGCATTTT. It yields the protein CASIRYGGSNQPQHF.

The chain carries TRBV11-2 and TRBJ2-1; D is uncertain. The CDR3 runs to 15 residues. From germline, CDR1 is SGHAT and CDR2 FQNNGV. V shed 0 bases and J shed 5 bases, with 11 bases lying between them. CDR3 sequence reads: CASSLDRGVHNEQFF. In nucleotides, the CDR3 is TGTGCCAGCAGCTTAGATCGAGGAGTACACAATGAGCAGTTCTTC.

The rearrangement joins TRBV19 to TRBJ2-2; TRBD1 aligns across 10 bases. Germline V gives CDR1 LNHDA, CDR2 SQIVND (reference sequence). The CDR3 loop spans 15 amino acids. V lost 6 bases to trimming and J lost 5 bases; unmatched junction nucleotides: 6. For the CDR3, the DNA is TGTGCCAGTAGCCTAGACAGGGGGCTTACCGGGGAGCTGTTTTTT. Amino acids: CASSLDRGLTGELFF.

The chain carries TRBV5-1 and TRBJ2-1; the D gene is possibly TRBD2 (6 bases). The V gene lost 0 bases and the J gene lost 5 bases, with 12 bases spanning the gap. This CDR3 is built from 15 residues. Germline lookup yields CDR1 SGHRS and CDR2 YFSETQ. The CDR3: CASSLGGVRNNEQFF. The CDR3 DNA reads as TGCGCCAGCAGCTTGGGCGGGGTACGGAACAATGAGCAGTTCTTC.

This clone was found once. This chain joins TRBV5-1 and TRBJ2-1; TRBD2 might be the D (7 bases). V was clipped by 4 bases and J by 8 bases, with 16 bases between them. The CDR3 loop spans 14 amino acids. Germline values: CDR1 SGHRS, CDR2 YFSETQ. CDR3 in amino acids: CASSGGGGYDEQFF. As DNA, the CDR3 is TGCGCCAGCAGCGGAGGGGGAGGGTACGATGAGCAGTTCTTC.

The chain is built from TRBV28 and TRBJ2-1; 9 positions match TRBD2. Trimming removed 1 base from V and 4 bases from J; junction bases left unmatched: 5. Looked up from germline, CDR1 is MDHEN and CDR2 is SYDVKM. The CDR3 has 16 residues. In DNA, the CDR3 is TGTGCCAGCAGTTTATCCGGCGGGGGGGCGTACAATGAGCAGTTCTTC. Amino acids: CASSLSGGGAYNEQFF. The whole variable domain, remainder taken from reference TRBV28 and TRBJ2-1, is DVKVTQSSRYLVKRTGEKVFLECVQDMDHENMFWYRQDPGLGLRLIYFSYDVKMKEKGDIPEGYSVSREKKERFSLILESASTNQTSMYLCASSLSGGGAYNEQFFGPGTRLTVL.